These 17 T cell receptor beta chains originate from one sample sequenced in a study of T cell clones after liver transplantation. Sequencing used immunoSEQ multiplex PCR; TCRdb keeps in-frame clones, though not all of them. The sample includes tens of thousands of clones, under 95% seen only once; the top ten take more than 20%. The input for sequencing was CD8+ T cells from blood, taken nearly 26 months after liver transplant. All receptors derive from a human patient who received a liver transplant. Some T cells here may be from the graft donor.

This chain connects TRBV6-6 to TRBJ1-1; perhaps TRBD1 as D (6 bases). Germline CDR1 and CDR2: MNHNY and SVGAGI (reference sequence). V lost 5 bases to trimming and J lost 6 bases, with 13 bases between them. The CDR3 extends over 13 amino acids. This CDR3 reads CASSRQGKSEAFF. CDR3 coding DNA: TGTGCCAGCAGTCGGCAGGGGAAGTCTGAAGCTTTCTTT.

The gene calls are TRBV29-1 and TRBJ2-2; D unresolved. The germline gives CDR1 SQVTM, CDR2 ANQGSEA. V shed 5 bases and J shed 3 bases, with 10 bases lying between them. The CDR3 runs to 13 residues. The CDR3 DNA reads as TGCAGCGTTAGTGGGTTCGACACCGGGGAGCTGTTTTTT. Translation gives CSVSGFDTGELFF.

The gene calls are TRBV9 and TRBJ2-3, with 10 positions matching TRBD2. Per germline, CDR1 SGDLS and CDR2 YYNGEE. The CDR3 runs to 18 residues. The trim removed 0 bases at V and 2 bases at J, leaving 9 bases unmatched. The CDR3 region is CASSVGWSLAGVTDTQYF. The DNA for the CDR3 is TGTGCCAGCAGCGTAGGTTGGTCCCTAGCGGGAGTCACAGATACGCAGTATTTT. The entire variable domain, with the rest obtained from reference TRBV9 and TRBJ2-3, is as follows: DSGVTQTPKHLITATGQRVTLRCSPRSGDLSVYWYQQSLDQGLQFLIQYYNGEERAKGNILERFSAQQFPDLHSELNLSSLELGDSALYFCASSVGWSLAGVTDTQYFGPGTRLTVL.

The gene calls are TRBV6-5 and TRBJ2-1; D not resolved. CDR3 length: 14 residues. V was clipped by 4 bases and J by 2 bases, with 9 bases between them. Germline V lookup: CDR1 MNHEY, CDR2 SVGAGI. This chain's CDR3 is CASSWVGAYNEQFF. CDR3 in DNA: TGTGCCAGCAGTTGGGTTGGAGCCTACAATGAGCAGTTCTTC.

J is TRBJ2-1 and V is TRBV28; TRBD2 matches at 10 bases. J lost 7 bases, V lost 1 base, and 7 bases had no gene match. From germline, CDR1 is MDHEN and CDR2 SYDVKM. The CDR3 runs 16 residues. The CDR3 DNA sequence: TGTGCCAGCAGTTTATCCCCTAGCGGGAGTTGGAATGAGCAGTTCTTC. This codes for CASSLSPSGSWNEQFF.

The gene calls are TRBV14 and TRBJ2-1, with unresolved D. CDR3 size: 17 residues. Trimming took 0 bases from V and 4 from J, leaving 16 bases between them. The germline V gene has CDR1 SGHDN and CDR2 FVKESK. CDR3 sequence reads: CASSQDLRLTEYNEQFF. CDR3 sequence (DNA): TGTGCCAGCAGCCAAGATCTTAGGCTGACCGAGTACAATGAGCAGTTCTTC.

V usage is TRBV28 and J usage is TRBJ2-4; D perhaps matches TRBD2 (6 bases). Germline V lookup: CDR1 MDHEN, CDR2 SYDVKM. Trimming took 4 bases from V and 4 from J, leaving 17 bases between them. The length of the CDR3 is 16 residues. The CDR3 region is CASSSLRDGGKNIQYF. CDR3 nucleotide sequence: TGTGCCAGCAGTTCTCTTCGGGACGGAGGGAAAAACATTCAGTACTTC.

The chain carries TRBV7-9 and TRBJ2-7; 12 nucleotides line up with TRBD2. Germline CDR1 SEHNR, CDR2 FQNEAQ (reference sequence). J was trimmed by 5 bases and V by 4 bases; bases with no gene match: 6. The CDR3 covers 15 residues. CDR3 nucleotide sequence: TGTGCCAGCAGCTCTGCTAGCGGGAGGGCCCACGAGCAGTACTTC. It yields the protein CASSSASGRAHEQYF.

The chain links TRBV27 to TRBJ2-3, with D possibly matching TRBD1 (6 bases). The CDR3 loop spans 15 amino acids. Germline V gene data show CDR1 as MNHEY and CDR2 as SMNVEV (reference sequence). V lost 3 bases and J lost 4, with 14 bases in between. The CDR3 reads CASSFLTGPADTQYF. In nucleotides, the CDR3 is TGTGCCAGCAGTTTCTTAACAGGGCCAGCAGATACGCAGTATTTT.

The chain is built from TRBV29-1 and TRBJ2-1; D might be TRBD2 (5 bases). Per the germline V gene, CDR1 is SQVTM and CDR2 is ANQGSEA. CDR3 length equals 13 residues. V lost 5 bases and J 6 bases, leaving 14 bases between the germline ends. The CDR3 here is CSVWVLVSNEQFF. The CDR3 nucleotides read TGCAGCGTTTGGGTACTAGTCAGCAATGAGCAGTTCTTC.

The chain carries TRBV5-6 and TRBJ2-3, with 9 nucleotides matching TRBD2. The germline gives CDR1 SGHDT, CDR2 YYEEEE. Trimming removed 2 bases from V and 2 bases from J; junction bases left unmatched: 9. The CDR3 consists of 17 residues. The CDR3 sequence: CASSFDSSGTYTDTQYF. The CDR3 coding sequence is TGTGCCAGCAGCTTCGACTCTAGCGGGACTTACACAGATACGCAGTATTTT.

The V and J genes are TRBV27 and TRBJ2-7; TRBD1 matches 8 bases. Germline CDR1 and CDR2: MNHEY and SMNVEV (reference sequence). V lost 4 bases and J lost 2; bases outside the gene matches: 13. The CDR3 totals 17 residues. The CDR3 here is CASSSSHPDRGPYEQYF. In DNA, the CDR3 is TGTGCCAGCAGTTCCTCCCACCCTGACAGGGGCCCCTACGAGCAGTACTTC.

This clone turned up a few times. The CDR3 nucleotides read TGTGCCAGTAGTCCGGGACAGTCGGTGATCTACGAGCAGTACTTC. Protein product: CASSPGQSVIYEQYF. The V gene is TRBV19, the J gene TRBJ2-7; 7 nucleotides agree with TRBD1. The CDR3 consists of 15 residues. The J segment lost 3 bases and the V segment lost 5 bases, leaving 10 bases of the junction unmatched. Germline CDR1 is LNHDA and CDR2 is SQIVND (reference sequence).

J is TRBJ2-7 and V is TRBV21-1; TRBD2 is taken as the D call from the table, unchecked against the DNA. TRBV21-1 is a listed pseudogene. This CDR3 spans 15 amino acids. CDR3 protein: CASSLKASGAYEQYF. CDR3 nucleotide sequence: TGTGCCAGCAGTCTAAAGGCTAGCGGGGCCTACGAGCAGTACTTC.

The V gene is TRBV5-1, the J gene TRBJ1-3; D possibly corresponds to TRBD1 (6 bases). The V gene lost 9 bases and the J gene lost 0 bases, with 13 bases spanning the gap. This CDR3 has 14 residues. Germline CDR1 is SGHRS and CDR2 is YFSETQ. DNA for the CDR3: TGCGCCAAACGGACAGTTTGCTCTGGAAACACCATATATTTT. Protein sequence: CAKRTVCSGNTIYF.

DNA of the CDR3: TGTGCCAGTAGTATAGTAGCGGGAGAAGAGACCCAGTACTTC. It is translated as CASSIVAGEETQYF. This rearrangement joins TRBV19 to TRBJ2-5; 9 nucleotides align to TRBD2. CDR1 and CDR2 (germline): LNHDA, SQIVND (reference sequence). With 1 base clipped from V and 3 bases from J, the junction kept 0 bases outside the gene matches. The CDR3 totals 14 residues.

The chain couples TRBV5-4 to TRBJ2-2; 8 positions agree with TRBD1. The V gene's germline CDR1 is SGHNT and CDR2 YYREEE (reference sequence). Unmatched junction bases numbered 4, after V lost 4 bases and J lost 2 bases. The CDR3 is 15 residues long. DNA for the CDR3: TGTGCCAGCAGCCCGGACAGGGCCAACACCGGGGAGCTGTTTTTT. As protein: CASSPDRANTGELFF. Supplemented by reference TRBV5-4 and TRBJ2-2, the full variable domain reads ETGVTQSPTHLIKTRGQQVTLRCSSQSGHNTVSWYQQALGQGPQFIFQYYREEENGRGNFPPRFSGLQFPNYSSELNVNALELDDSALYLCASSPDRANTGELFFGEGSRLTVL.